Only a few counts were recorded for the clone carrying this T cell receptor (beta chain). Its antigen remains unknown. These data are taken from a study of cytomegalovirus exposure and HLA in healthy donors. Regarding the study as a whole: The majority of TCR sequences were rare, yet some public TCRs appeared in many donors.

CDR1 and CDR2 (germline): MNHEY, SVGAGI. After removal of 4 bases from V and 7 bases from J, the junction contained 5 bases not matched to a gene. The CDR3 runs to 14 residues. Libraries were prepared by immunoSEQ multiplex PCR; TCRdb keeps only in-frame clonotypes and omits some of them. The repertoire holds 300,000 to 450,000 clones, 86% seen once, with around 0.8% in the top ten. What was sequenced was PBMCs. The TCR sequence derives from a woman between 18 and 29 years old in good health and CMV-seronegative. This rearrangement joins TRBV6-5 to TRBJ1-4; 8 nucleotides agree with TRBD1. The CDR3 DNA reads TGTGCCAGCAGTTCAGGGGGCAGGGGTGAAAAACTGTTTTTT. Translating gives CASSSGGRGEKLFF.